The 23 T cell receptor beta chains reported below all come from one sample, sequenced in a study of blood T cells in healthy people across ages. Primed by a sample-barcoded 5' primer and a J-beta primer mix, a second PCR proceeded for about 7 to 11 cycles. In TCRdb, the 5' RACE reads were re-called with MiXCR into one record per CDR3 protein. The table records 780,000 or so distinct CDR3 sequences, approximately 60% of them present only once. The specimen sequenced was blood. These TCRs come from a middle-aged man in good health.

The CDR3 region has the DNA TGCGCCAGCAGCTTGAATGATGGGCGGGCAGATACGCAGTATTTT. Translated, it gives CASSLNDGRADTQYF. This rearrangement joins TRBV5-1 to TRBJ2-3; TRBD2 might be the D (5 bases). V shed 1 base and J shed 4 bases, with 13 bases lying between them. The CDR3 spans 15 residues. In germline, CDR1 is SGHRS, CDR2 YFSETQ.

The genes are TRBV7-3 and TRBJ2-1, with D possibly being TRBD2 (7 bases). Germline V gene sequence: CDR1 SGHTA, CDR2 FQGTGA. The CDR3 runs 19 residues. V was shortened by 5 bases and J by 4 bases, with 27 bases between the two germline ends. The CDR3 DNA follows: TGTGCCAGCAGCGGATCAAGCGACGGGGGCGGGGGAACGTACAATGAGCAGTTCTTC. Protein: CASSGSSDGGGGTYNEQFF. The entire variable domain, with the rest obtained from reference TRBV7-3 and TRBJ2-1, is as follows: GAGVSQTPSNKVTEKGKYVELRCDPISGHTALYWYRQSLGQGPEFLIYFQGTGAADDSGLPNDRFFAVRPEGSVSTLKIQRTERGDSAVYLCASSGSSDGGGGTYNEQFFGPGTRLTVL.

On this clonotype itself: Mismatch with germline at one junction end may stem from a read error. The chain combines TRBV12-3 or TRBV12-4 with TRBJ1-6; D gene ambiguous. The CDR3 extends over 15 amino acids. CDR3 sequence: CASSLKQIYNSPLHF. CDR3 nucleotide sequence: TGTGCCAGCAGTTTGAAGCAGATTTATAATTCACCCCTTCACTTT.

The chain has TRBV12-3 or TRBV12-4 and TRBJ2-5; 14 bases fit TRBD2. There are 18 residues in the CDR3. With 4 bases clipped from V and 4 bases from J, the junction kept 11 bases outside the gene matches. CDR3 bases: TGTGCCAGCAGTTCCCGCGGGGGACTAGCGGGAGAGGGAGAGACCCAGTACTTC. Protein: CASSSRGGLAGEGETQYF.

J is TRBJ2-1 and V is TRBV7-2; 8 nucleotides agree with TRBD1. With V trimmed by 7 bases and J by 3 bases, 8 bases remained unmatched. This CDR3 contains 15 residues. Germline CDR1 is SGHTA and CDR2 is FQGNSA. CDR3 sequence: CASTRGQGVYNEQFF. DNA for the CDR3: TGTGCCAGCACCAGAGGACAGGGTGTCTACAATGAGCAGTTCTTC.

V usage is TRBV20-1 and J usage is TRBJ2-4, with unresolved D. TRBJ2-5 matches the DNA end more closely, so the J call is doubtful. The V gene's germline CDR1 is DFQATT and CDR2 SNEGSKA (reference sequence). CDR3 length: 13 residues. CDR3 residues: CSARVLEKETQYF. In DNA form, the CDR3 reads TGCAGTGCTAGAGTGTTGGAGAAAGAGACCCAGTACTTC.

This clonotype was observed once. The genes are TRBV5-1 and TRBJ1-2; D remains ambiguous. The ends were cut back, 6 bases at V and 4 bases at J, with 16 bases in the middle. The CDR3 extends over 14 amino acids. Germline CDR1 is SGHRS and CDR2 is YFSETQ. CDR3 coding DNA: TGCGCCAGCACCACAACCGCCGGCTTCTATGGCTACACCTTC. Amino acid sequence: CASTTTAGFYGYTF.

The CDR3 coding sequence is TGCAGTGCTAGTGTGCTGGCGGGGGGCCCGGAGCAGTTCTTC. This translates into CSASVLAGGPEQFF. The chain is built from TRBV20-1 and TRBJ2-1; 8 nucleotides align to TRBD2. The V gene's germline CDR1 is DFQATT and CDR2 SNEGSKA (reference sequence). The CDR3 runs to 14 residues. The J segment lost 10 bases and the V segment lost 3 bases, leaving 11 bases of the junction unmatched.

This clonotype was seen many times. The genes are TRBV20-1 and TRBJ2-7, with 8 positions matching TRBD1. V lost 5 bases, J lost 5 bases, and 5 bases stayed unmatched. This CDR3 is 12 amino acids long. In germline, CDR1 is DFQATT, CDR2 SNEGSKA (reference sequence). The CDR3, as DNA: TGCAGTGCTCTTAGGACAGGGAACGAGCAGTACTTC. This encodes CSALRTGNEQYF.

V is TRBV6-1 and J is TRBJ2-5; 9 nucleotides line up with TRBD1. Germline V CDR1 and CDR2: MNHNS, SASEGT. V lost 1 base, J lost 6 bases, and 6 bases stayed unmatched. The CDR3 totals 15 residues. DNA of the CDR3: TGTGCCAGCAGTGAAGTAGGGACAGGGATACAGACCCAGTACTTC. Translating gives CASSEVGTGIQTQYF.

Regarding this clonotype: One junction end disagrees with the germline gene, perhaps due to a read error. This sequence joins TRBV5-1 and TRBJ1-2; TRBD1 agrees at 8 bases. This CDR3 is 14 amino acids long. CDR1 is SGHRS and CDR2 is YFSETQ in the germline V gene. In nucleotides, the CDR3 is TGCACCAGCAGCGGCGACAGGGGTGGTTATGGCTACACCTTC. Its translation: CTSSGDRGGYGYTF. Full variable domain (rest looked up from reference TRBV5-1 and TRBJ1-2): KAGVTQTPRYLIKTRGQQVTLSCSPISGHRSVSWYQQTPGQGLQFLFEYFSETQRNKGNFPGRFSGRQFSNSRSEMNVSTLELGDSALYLCTSSGDRGGYGYTFGSGTRLTVV.

The chain recombines TRBV7-9 with TRBJ1-2; D ambiguous. Germline-derived CDR1 and CDR2 are SEHNR and FQNEAQ (reference sequence). This CDR3 contains 13 residues. V lost 5 bases, J lost 4 bases, and 11 bases lay in between. CDR3 coding DNA: TGTGCCAGCAGCCCGAGATACGGCTATGGCTACACCTTC. Translating it yields CASSPRYGYGYTF.

The gene calls are TRBV20-1 and TRBJ2-3; 9 bases match TRBD2. Losses at the gene ends were 0 bases for V and 3 bases for J; bases not matched to a gene: 7. This CDR3 comprises 16 residues. The germline CDR1 and CDR2 sequences are DFQATT and SNEGSKA (reference sequence). Here the CDR3 DNA reads TGCAGTGCTAGAGATCGAAGGCGGGAGGGAACAGATACGCAGTATTTT. Residues: CSARDRRREGTDTQYF.

The V and J genes are TRBV20-1 and TRBJ1-1; D gene uncertain. CDR3 length: 12 residues. CDR1 is DFQATT, CDR2 SNEGSKA, per germline (reference sequence). V lost 3 bases to trimming and J lost 3 bases, with 8 bases between them. The CDR3 loop reads CSARREHTEAFF. As DNA, the CDR3 is TGCAGTGCTAGGAGGGAACACACTGAAGCTTTCTTT.

The chain employs TRBV5-1 and TRBJ2-5, with 9 positions matching TRBD2. The trim removed 0 bases at V and 2 bases at J, leaving 5 bases unmatched. The CDR3 is 16 residues long. Germline CDR1 SGHRS, CDR2 YFSETQ. Here the CDR3 DNA reads TGCGCCAGCAGCTTGGAGCTGCGGGGGGGTCAAGAGACCCAGTACTTC. The encoded protein is CASSLELRGGQETQYF.

V usage is TRBV9 and J usage is TRBJ2-1; 9 nucleotides align to TRBD2. J was trimmed by 9 bases and V by 3 bases; bases with no gene match: 1. CDR3 size: 12 residues. Germline values: CDR1 SGDLS, CDR2 YYNGEE. CDR3: CASSGAGGEQFF. CDR3 DNA: TGTGCCAGCAGCGGAGCGGGGGGTGAGCAGTTCTTC.

The gene calls are TRBV6-1 and TRBJ2-7; a weak D match, TRBD1 (6 bases). The length of the CDR3 is 13 residues. Per the germline V gene, CDR1 is MNHNS and CDR2 is SASEGT. The V end lost 6 bases, the J end lost 4 bases, and 13 bases lay between the germline ends. This CDR3 is CASSTTTGYEQYF. CDR3 bases: TGTGCCAGCAGCACAACCACAGGGTACGAGCAGTACTTC.

The V call is TRBV6-5, the J call TRBJ2-6, with unresolved D. The germline V gene encodes CDR1 MNHEY and CDR2 SVGAGI. Trimming took off 2 bases at V and 1 base at J, with 6 bases between the two ends. The CDR3 covers 15 residues. The CDR3 region is CASSYVGSGANVLTF. Written as DNA, the CDR3 is TGTGCCAGCAGTTACGTAGGTTCTGGGGCCAACGTCCTGACTTTC.

This chain joins TRBV11-2 and TRBJ2-3; D is unresolved. Between the trimmed V and J ends, which lost 0 bases and 2 bases, there was a span of 6 bases. Germline V gene lookup returns CDR1 SGHAT and CDR2 FQNNGV. The CDR3 spans 14 residues. The CDR3 bases are TGTGCCAGCAGCTTAGATCTCTTCACAGATACGCAGTATTTT. Translated: CASSLDLFTDTQYF.

The chain carries TRBV6-6 and TRBJ1-6, with 11 bases that match TRBD1. Unmatched junction bases numbered 13, after V lost 6 bases and J lost 9 bases. The CDR3 runs to 17 residues. CDR1 is MNHNY, CDR2 SVGAGI, per germline (reference sequence). The CDR3 reads CASSLFSPGQGGSPLHF. CDR3 coding DNA: TGTGCCAGCAGCCTCTTTTCCCCGGGACAGGGGGGTTCACCCCTCCACTTT.

CDR3 in DNA: TGCAGTGCTAGCTCCGGGAAAGGGCGTCTCGAGCAGTACTTC. It translates to CSASSGKGRLEQYF. The chain has TRBV20-1 and TRBJ2-7, with D possibly matching TRBD2 (5 bases). This CDR3 region has 14 residues. From germline, CDR1 is DFQATT and CDR2 SNEGSKA (reference sequence). The V end was cut by 3 bases, the J end by 6 bases, with 18 bases between.

The chain joins TRBV6-1 to TRBJ1-2; no reliable D call. This CDR3 has 13 residues. The ends were cut back, 0 bases at V and 3 bases at J, with 5 bases in the middle. Per the germline V gene, CDR1 is MNHNS and CDR2 is SASEGT. CDR3 in amino acids: CASSEARYYGYTF. The DNA for the CDR3 is TGTGCCAGCAGTGAAGCACGGTACTATGGCTACACCTTC.

The V gene is TRBV6-1, the J gene TRBJ2-5, with unresolved D. V lost 3 bases and J lost 2, with 4 bases in between. This CDR3 has 12 residues. Germline CDR1 reads MNHNS; CDR2 reads SASEGT. In nucleotides, the CDR3 is TGTGCCAGCAGTGAGGTACAAGAGACCCAGTACTTC. Translating gives CASSEVQETQYF.